This T cell receptor (beta chain) comes out of a study of blood T cell repertoires in COVID-19. Study overall: PBMCs, B-cell-depleted T cells, or T cells were the source of the cDNA or gDNA that made up the material.

As processed by the authors: From reference gene primer amplification, estimates of nucleated cell counts were derived. The protocol was immunoSEQ multiplex PCR, while the TCRdb copy is restricted to in-frame clones and leaves out a portion. D and trimming were read from the DNA, whereas the V and J calls and clone size are those reported in that table. In the table there are approximately 50,000 clones, 80% to 95% of which are singletons. CDR1 and CDR2 from the germline V gene are MGHRA and YSYEKL. The V and J ends lost 4 bases and 2 bases respectively, with 26 bases between them. This CDR3 is built from 19 residues.

The chain has TRBV4-1 and TRBJ1-1, with D tentatively TRBD1 (6 bases). The TCR comes from a man in his fifties with active COVID-19. Sequenced: peripheral blood. CDR3 amino acids: CASSRTAGVFSGANTEAFF. Here the CDR3 DNA reads TGCGCCAGCAGCCGCACGGCAGGTGTGTTCTCAGGGGCCAACACTGAAGCTTTCTTT.